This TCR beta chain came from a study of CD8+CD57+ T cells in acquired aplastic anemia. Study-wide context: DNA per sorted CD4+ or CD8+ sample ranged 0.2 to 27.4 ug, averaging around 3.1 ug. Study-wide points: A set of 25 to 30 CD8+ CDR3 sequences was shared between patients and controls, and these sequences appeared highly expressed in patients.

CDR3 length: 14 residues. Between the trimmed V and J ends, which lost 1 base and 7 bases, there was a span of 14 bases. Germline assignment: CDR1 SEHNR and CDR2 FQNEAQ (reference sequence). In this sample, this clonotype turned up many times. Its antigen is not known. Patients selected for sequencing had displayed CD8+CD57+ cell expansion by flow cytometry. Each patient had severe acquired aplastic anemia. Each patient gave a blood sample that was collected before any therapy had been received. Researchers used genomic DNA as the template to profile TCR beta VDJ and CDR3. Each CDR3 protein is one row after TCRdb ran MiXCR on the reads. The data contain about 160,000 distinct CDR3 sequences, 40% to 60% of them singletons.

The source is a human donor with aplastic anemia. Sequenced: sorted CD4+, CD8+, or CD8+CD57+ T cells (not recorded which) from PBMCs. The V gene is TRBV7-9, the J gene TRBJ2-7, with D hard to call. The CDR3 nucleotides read TGTGCCAGCAGCTTAGAAAACCCGTTATGGGAGCAGTACTTC. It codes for CASSLENPLWEQYF.